This entry features one TCR beta chain sequence. Authors' data handling: Estimates of nucleated cell counts were drawn from the amplification of reference gene primers. TCRdb's copy holds only in-frame clones and misses some; the assay was immunoSEQ multiplex PCR. V and J calls and clone size come straight from that table; D and trimming were deduced from the DNA. The sample holds about 200,000 clones, 70% to 80% seen once. The entry originates in a study of blood T cell repertoires in COVID-19. As for the study in general: Some COVID-19 samples were acute and others convalescent; all came from the United States, Italy and Spain. T cells, B-cell-depleted T cells, or PBMCs supplied cDNA or gDNA.

The length of the CDR3 is 15 residues. Germline CDR1 SEHNR, CDR2 FQNEAQ (reference sequence). V dropped 1 base and J dropped 4 bases, with 11 bases sitting between them. The receptor was isolated from a middle-aged woman with COVID-19, enrolled during active disease. Sequencing was carried out using peripheral blood. V usage is TRBV7-9 and J usage is TRBJ1-5; D not certain. In DNA form, the CDR3 reads TGTGCCAGCAGCTTAGACATTTATGAAAATCAGCCCCAGCATTTT. This codes for CASSLDIYENQPQHF.